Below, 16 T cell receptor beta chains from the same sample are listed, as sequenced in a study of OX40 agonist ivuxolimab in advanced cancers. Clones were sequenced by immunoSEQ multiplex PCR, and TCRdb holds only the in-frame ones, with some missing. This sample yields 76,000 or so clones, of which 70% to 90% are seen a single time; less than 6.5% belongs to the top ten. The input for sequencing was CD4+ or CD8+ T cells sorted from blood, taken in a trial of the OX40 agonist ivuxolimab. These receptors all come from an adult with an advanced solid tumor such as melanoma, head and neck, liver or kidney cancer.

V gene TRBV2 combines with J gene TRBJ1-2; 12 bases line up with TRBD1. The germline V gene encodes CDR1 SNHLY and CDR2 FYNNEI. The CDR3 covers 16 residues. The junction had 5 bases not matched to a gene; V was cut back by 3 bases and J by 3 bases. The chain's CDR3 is CASSEGQGAGDYGYTF. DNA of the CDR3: TGTGCCAGCAGTGAGGGACAGGGGGCGGGCGACTATGGCTACACCTTC.

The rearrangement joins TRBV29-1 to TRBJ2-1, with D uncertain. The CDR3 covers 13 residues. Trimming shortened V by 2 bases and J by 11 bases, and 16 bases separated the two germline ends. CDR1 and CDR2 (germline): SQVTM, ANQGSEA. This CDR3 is CSVEKARTDKQFF. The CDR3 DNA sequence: TGCAGCGTTGAAAAGGCTCGAACTGATAAGCAGTTCTTC.

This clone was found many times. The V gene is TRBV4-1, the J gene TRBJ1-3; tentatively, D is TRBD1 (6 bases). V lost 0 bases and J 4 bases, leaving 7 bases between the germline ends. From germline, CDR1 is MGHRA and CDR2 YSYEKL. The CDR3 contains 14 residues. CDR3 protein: CASSQEGTGNTIYF. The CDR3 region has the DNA TGCGCCAGCAGCCAAGAGGGGACAGGAAACACCATATATTTT.

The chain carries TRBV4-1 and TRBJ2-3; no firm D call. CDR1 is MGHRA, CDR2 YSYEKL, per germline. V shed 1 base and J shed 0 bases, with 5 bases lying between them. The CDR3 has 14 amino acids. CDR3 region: CASSQGLSTDTQYF. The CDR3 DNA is TGCGCCAGCAGCCAAGGACTTAGCACAGATACGCAGTATTTT.

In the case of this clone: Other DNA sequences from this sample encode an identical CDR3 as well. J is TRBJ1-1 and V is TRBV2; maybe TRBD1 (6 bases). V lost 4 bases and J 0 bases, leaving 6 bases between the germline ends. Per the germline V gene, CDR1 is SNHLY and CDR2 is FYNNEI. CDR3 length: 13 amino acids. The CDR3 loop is CASSGQVNTEAFF. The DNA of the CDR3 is TGTGCCAGCAGTGGACAGGTGAACACTGAAGCTTTCTTT.

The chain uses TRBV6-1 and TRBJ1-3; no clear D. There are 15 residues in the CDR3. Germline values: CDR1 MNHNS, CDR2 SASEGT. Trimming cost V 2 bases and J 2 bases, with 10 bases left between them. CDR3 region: CASSELREAGNTIYF. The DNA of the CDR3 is TGTGCCAGCAGTGAACTCCGGGAGGCTGGAAACACCATATATTTT.

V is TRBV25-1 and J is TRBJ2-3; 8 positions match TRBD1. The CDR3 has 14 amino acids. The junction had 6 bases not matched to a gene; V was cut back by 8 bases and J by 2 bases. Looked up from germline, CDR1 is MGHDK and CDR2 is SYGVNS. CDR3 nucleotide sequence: TGTGCCAGCGCTACAGGGGGACTCACAGATACGCAGTATTTT. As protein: CASATGGLTDTQYF.

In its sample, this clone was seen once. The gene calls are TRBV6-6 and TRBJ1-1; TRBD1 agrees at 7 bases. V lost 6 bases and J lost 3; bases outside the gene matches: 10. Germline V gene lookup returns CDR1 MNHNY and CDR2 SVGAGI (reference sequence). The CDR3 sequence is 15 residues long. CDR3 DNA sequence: TGTGCCAGCAGCCGAAGACAGGGAGGGGACACTGAAGCTTTCTTT. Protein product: CASSRRQGGDTEAFF.

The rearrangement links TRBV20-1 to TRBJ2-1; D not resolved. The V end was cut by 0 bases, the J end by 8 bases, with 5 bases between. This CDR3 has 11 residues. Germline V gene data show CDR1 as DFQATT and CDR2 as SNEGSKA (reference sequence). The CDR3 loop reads CSARESYEQFF. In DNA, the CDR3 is TGCAGTGCTAGAGAGAGCTATGAGCAGTTCTTC.

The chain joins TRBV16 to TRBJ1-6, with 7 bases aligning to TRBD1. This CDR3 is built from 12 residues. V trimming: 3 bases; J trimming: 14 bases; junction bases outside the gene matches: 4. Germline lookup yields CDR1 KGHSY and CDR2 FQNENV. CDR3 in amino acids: CASSHGQATLHF. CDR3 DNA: TGTGCCAGCAGCCACGGACAGGCAACCCTCCACTTT.

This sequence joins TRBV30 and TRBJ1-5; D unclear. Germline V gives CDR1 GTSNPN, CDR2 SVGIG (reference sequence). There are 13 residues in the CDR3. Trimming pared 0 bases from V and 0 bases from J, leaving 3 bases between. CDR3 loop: CAWSVSSNQPQHF. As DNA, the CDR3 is TGTGCCTGGAGTGTCAGTAGCAATCAGCCCCAGCATTTT.

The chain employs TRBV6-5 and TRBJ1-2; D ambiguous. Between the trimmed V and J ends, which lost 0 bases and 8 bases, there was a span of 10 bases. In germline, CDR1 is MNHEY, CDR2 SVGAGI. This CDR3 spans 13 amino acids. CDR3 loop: CASSYSGSRGYTF. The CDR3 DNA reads TGTGCCAGCAGTTACTCGGGGTCTAGGGGCTACACCTTC.

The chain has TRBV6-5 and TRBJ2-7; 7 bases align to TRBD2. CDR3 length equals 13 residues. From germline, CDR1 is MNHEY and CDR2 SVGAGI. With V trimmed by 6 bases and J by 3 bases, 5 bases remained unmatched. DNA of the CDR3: TGTGCCAGCAGGAGCGGGACTAACTACGAGCAGTACTTC. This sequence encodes CASRSGTNYEQYF.

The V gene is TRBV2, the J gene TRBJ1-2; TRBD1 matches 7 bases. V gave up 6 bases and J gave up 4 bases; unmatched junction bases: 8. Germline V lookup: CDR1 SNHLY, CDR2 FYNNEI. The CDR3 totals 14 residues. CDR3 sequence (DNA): TGTGCCAGCAGACAACAGACAGGGACCTATGGCTACACCTTC. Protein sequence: CASRQQTGTYGYTF.

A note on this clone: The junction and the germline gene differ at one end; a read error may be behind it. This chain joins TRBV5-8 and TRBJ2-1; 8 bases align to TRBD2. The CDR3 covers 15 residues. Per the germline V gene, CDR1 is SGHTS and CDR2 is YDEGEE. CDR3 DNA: TGTGCCAGCGGCTTGGACGGGAGGGCGGACAATGAGCAGTTCTTC. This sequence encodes CASGLDGRADNEQFF.

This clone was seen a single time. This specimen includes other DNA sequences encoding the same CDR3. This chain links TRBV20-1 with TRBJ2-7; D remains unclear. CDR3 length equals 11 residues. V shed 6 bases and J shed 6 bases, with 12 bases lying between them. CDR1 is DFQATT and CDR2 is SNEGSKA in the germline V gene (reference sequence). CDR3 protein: CSARSVSEQYF. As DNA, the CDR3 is TGCAGTGCCAGGTCGGTTAGCGAGCAGTACTTC.